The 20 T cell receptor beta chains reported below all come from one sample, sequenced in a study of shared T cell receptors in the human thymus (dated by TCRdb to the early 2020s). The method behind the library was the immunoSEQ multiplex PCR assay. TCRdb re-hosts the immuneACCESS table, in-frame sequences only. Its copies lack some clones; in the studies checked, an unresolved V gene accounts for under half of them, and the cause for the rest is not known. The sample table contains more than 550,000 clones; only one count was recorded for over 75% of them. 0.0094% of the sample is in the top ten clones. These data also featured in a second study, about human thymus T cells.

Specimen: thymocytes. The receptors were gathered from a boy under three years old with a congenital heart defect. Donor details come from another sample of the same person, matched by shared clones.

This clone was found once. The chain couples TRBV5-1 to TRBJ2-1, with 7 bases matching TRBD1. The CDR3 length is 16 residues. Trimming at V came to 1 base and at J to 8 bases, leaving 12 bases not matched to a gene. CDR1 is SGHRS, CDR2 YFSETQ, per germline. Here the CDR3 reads CASSLIWQGQGDEQFF. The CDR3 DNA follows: TGCGCCAGCAGCTTGATTTGGCAGGGGCAGGGGGATGAGCAGTTCTTC. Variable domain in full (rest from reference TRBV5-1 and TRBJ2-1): KAGVTQTPRYLIKTRGQQVTLSCSPISGHRSVSWYQQTPGQGLQFLFEYFSETQRNKGNFPGRFSGRQFSNSRSEMNVSTLELGDSALYLCASSLIWQGQGDEQFFGPGTRLTVL.

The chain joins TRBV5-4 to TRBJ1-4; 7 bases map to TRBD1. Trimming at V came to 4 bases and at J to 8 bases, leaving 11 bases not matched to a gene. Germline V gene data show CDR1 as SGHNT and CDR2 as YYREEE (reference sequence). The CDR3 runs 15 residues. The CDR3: CASSLGRQGGEKLFF. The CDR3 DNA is TGTGCCAGCAGCCTGGGGAGGCAGGGGGGAGAAAAACTGTTTTTT.

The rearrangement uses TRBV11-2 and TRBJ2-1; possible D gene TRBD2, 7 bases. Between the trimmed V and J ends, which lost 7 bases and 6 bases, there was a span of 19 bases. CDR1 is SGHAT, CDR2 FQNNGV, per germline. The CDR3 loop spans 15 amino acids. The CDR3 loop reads CASNYGGQDCNEQFF. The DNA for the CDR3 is TGTGCCAGCAACTACGGGGGGCAGGACTGCAATGAGCAGTTCTTC.

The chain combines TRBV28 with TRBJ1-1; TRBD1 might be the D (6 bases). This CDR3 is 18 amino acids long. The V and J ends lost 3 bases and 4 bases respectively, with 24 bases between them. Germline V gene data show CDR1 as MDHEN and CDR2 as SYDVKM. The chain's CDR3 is CASSFQAGGLGGGTEAFF. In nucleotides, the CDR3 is TGTGCCAGCAGTTTTCAGGCGGGGGGCCTGGGAGGCGGCACTGAAGCTTTCTTT.

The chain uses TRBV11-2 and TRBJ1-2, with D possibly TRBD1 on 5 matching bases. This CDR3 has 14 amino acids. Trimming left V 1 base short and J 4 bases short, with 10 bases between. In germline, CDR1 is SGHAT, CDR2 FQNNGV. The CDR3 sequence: CASSLGDSLYGYTF. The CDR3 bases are TGTGCCAGCAGCTTAGGGGACTCCCTCTATGGCTACACCTTC. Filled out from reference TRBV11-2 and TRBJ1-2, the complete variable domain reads EAGVAQSPRYKIIEKRQSVAFWCNPISGHATLYWYQQILGQGPKLLIQFQNNGVVDDSQLPKDRFSAERLKGVDSTLKIQPAKLEDSAVYLCASSLGDSLYGYTFGSGTRLTVV.

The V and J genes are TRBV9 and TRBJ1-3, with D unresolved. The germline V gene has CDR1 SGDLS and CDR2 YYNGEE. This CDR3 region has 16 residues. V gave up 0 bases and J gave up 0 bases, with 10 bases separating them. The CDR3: CASSVAPGNSGNTIYF. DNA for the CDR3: TGTGCCAGCAGCGTAGCCCCCGGGAACTCTGGAAACACCATATATTTT.

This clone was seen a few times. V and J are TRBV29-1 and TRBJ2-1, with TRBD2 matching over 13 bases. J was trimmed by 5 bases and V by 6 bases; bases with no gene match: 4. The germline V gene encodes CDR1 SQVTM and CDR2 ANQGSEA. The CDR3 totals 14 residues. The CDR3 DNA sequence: TGCAGCGTCCCGACTAGCGGGAGGAACAATGAGCAGTTCTTC. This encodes CSVPTSGRNNEQFF.

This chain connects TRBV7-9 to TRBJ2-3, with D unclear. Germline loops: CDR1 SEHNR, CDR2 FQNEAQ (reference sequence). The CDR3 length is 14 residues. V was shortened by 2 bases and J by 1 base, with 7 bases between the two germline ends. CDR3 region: CASSLWQGTDTQYF. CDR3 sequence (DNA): TGTGCCAGCAGCTTATGGCAGGGCACAGATACGCAGTATTTT.

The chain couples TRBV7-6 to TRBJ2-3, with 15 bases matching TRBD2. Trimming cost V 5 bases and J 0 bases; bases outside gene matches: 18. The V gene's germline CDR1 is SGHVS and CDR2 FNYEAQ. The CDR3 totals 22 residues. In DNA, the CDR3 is TGTGCCAGCAGCCGGACTAGCGGGGGGGCCATGCTGGAGGACGCTAGCACAGATACGCAGTATTTT. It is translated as CASSRTSGGAMLEDASTDTQYF. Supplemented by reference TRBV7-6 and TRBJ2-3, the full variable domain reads GAGVSQSPRYKVTKRGQDVALRCDPISGHVSLYWYRQALGQGPEFLTYFNYEAQQDKSGLPNDRFSAERPEGSISTLTIQRTEQRDSAMYRCASSRTSGGAMLEDASTDTQYFGPGTRLTVL.

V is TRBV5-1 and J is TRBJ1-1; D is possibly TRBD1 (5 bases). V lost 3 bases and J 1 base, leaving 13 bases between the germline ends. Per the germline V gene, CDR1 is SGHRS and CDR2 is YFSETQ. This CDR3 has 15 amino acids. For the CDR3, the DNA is TGCGCCAGCAGCTGGCCCGACAGCTGGAACACTGAAGCTTTCTTT. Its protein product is CASSWPDSWNTEAFF.

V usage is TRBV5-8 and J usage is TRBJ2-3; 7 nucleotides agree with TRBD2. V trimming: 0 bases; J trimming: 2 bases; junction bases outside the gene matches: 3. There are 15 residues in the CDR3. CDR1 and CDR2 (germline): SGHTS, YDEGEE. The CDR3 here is CASSLGLAVTDTQYF. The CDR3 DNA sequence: TGTGCCAGCAGCTTGGGTCTAGCGGTCACAGATACGCAGTATTTT.

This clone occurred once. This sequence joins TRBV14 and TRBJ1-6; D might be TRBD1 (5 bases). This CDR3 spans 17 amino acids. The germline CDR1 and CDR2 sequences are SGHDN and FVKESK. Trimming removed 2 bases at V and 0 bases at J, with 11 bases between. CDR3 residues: CASSQRQTSSYNSPLHF. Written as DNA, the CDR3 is TGTGCCAGCAGCCAACGACAGACGAGCTCCTATAATTCACCCCTCCACTTT. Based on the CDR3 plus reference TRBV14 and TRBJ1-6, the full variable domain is EAGVTQFPSHSVIEKGQTVTLRCDPISGHDNLYWYRRVMGKEIKFLLHFVKESKQDESGMPNNRFLAERTGGTYSTLKVQPAELEDSGVYFCASSQRQTSSYNSPLHFGNGTRLTVT.

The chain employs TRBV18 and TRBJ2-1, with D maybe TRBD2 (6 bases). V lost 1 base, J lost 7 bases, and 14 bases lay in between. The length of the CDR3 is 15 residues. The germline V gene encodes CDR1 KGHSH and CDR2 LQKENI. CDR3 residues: CASSPRSASVNEQFF. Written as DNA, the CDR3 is TGTGCCAGCTCACCACGGTCTGCTAGCGTGAATGAGCAGTTCTTC. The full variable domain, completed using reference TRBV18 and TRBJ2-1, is NAGVMQNPRHLVRRRGQEARLRCSPMKGHSHVYWYRQLPEEGLKFMVYLQKENIIDESGMPKERFSAEFPKEGPSILRIQQVVRGDSAAYFCASSPRSASVNEQFFGPGTRLTVL.

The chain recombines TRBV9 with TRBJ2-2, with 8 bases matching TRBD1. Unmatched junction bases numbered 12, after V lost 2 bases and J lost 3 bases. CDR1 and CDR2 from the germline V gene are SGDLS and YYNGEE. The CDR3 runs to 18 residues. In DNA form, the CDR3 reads TGTGCCAGCAGCGTCACCGATCGACAGGGGATCGACACCGGGGAGCTGTTTTTT. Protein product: CASSVTDRQGIDTGELFF.

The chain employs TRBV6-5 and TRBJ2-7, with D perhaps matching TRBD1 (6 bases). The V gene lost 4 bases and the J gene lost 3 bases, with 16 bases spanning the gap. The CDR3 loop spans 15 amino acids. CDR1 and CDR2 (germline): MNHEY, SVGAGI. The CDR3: CASSSIRQANYEQYF. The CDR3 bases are TGTGCCAGCAGTTCCATACGACAGGCTAACTACGAGCAGTACTTC.

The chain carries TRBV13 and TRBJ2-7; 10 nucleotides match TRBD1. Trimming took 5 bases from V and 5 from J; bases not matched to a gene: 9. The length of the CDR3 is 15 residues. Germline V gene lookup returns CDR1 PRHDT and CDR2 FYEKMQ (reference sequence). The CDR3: CASSTSTGTGDEQYF. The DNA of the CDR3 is TGTGCCAGCAGCACCTCCACCGGGACAGGGGACGAGCAGTACTTC.

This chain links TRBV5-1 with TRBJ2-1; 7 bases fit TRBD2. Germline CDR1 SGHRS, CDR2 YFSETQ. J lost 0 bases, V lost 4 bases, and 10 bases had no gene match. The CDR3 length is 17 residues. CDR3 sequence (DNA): TGCGCCAGCAGCCAAAAAATTAGCGGGCACTCCTACAATGAGCAGTTCTTC. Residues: CASSQKISGHSYNEQFF. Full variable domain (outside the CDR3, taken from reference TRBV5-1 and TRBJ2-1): KAGVTQTPRYLIKTRGQQVTLSCSPISGHRSVSWYQQTPGQGLQFLFEYFSETQRNKGNFPGRFSGRQFSNSRSEMNVSTLELGDSALYLCASSQKISGHSYNEQFFGPGTRLTVL.

The CDR3 protein is CASSPDILAGVYNEQFF. In nucleotides, the CDR3 is TGTGCCAGCAGTCCTGATATACTAGCGGGAGTTTACAATGAGCAGTTCTTC. V usage is TRBV14 and J usage is TRBJ2-1; 11 bases are a match to TRBD2. The trim removed 6 bases at V and 4 bases at J, leaving 11 bases unmatched. The length of the CDR3 is 17 residues. Germline lookup yields CDR1 SGHDN and CDR2 FVKESK.

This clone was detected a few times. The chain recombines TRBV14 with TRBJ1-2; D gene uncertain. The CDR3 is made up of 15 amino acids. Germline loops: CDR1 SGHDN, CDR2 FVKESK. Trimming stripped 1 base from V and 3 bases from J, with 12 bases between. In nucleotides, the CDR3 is TGTGCCAGCAGCCAAGGGAAGCAGGCCTACTATGGCTACACCTTC. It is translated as CASSQGKQAYYGYTF. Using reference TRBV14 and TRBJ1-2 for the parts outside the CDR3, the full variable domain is EAGVTQFPSHSVIEKGQTVTLRCDPISGHDNLYWYRRVMGKEIKFLLHFVKESKQDESGMPNNRFLAERTGGTYSTLKVQPAELEDSGVYFCASSQGKQAYYGYTFGSGTRLTVV.

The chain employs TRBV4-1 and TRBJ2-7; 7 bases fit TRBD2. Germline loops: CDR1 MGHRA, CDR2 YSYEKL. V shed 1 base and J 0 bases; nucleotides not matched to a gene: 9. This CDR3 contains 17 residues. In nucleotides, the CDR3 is TGCGCCAGCAGCCAAGGATCAAGGGTAGCGGGCTCCTACGAGCAGTACTTC. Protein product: CASSQGSRVAGSYEQYF.